The clone carrying this TCR beta chain appeared many times. Its antigen is not known. Synthesis of cDNA was performed by 5'RACE using 10-nucleotide random UMIs. MiXCR, applied by TCRdb to the 5' RACE reads, yields one record per CDR3 protein. The profile shows 57,000 or so distinct CDR3 sequences, roughly 10% of them singletons. Germline values: CDR1 SGHDT, CDR2 YYEEEE. V lost 3 bases and J 6 bases, leaving 19 bases between the germline ends. CDR3 length: 15 amino acids. These data originate in a study of neurological immune-mediated disorders. Time point described: longitudinal time-point 2. The controls, all healthy individuals, were blood bank volunteers in Maryland, USA. Findings and caveats of the study: In HTLV-1-associated myelopathy, TCR clonal expansion was greatest, and in multiple sclerosis it was least, below healthy controls. The absence of shared CDR3 amino acid sequences among expanded clones across subjects suggests private repertoires in all groups.

Sequencing input: PBMCs. The genes are TRBV5-6 and TRBJ2-7; no clear D. This clonotype was sampled from a man aged 25-45 years in good health. CDR3 bases: TGTGCCAGCAGCTCTAACAATTTCCTTACGGGCGAGCAGTACTTC. Translated: CASSSNNFLTGEQYF.